This TCR beta chain emerged from a study of beta chain features in type 1 diabetes. The investigators reverse transcribed all of the isolated RNA, so they sequenced expressed TCRB transcripts. Assay used: immunoSEQ multiplex PCR; TCRdb lists only in-frame clones, some missing. The sample has 400,000 or so clones; around 9.6% are singletons. This clone was observed a handful of times. What it binds is not known. Study-level findings and limits: TCRB CDR3s were moderately but significantly shorter in Type 1 diabetes patients in all four CD4+ subsets. HLA influence on TCRB rearrangement stayed unresolved here. Insertion counts at VDJ junctions were lower in type 1 diabetes patients, who also showed more deletions there.

Staining for CD45RO/CCR7/CD25/CD127/CD95/CD27 allowed sorting of CD4+ naive, central memory, regulatory and stem cell-like memory cells. Post-sort purity exceeded 95% for all sorted populations. With V trimmed by 8 bases and J by 0 bases, 9 bases remained unmatched. The CDR3 runs 15 residues. Germline lookup yields CDR1 SGHVS and CDR2 FQNEAQ. The clonotype originates from a man aged 25-45 years with type 1 diabetes. This chain joins TRBV7-8 and TRBJ2-5; the match to TRBD1 covers 7 bases. Sequencing was done on a sample of central memory CD4+ T cells from blood. The CDR3 reads CASRPGGKHQETQYF. The CDR3 DNA reads TGTGCCAGCCGCCCAGGGGGTAAACACCAAGAGACCCAGTACTTC.